This T cell receptor (beta chain) originates from a study of T cells in Graves' hyperthyroidism and ophthalmopathy. Study conclusions and caveats: Classification by a 13 V-J model distinguished ophthalmopathy from stable hyperthyroidism. Most clonotypes expanded in the thyroid (above 0.001) were also present in blood.

Amplification of TCR beta CDR3 regions was performed using RNA transcripts as template. Primed by the HTBI set, a first-round RT-PCR was run on the TCR CDR3. TCRdb ran MiXCR on the multiplex PCR reads and lists one entry per CDR3 protein. The table includes 600,000 to 650,000 distinct CDR3 sequences, around 15% detected once. As to this clonotype: Its antigen is unidentified. A single base separates this from a much larger clone, so it may be a read error.

PBMCs were derived from roughly 10 ml fresh peripheral blood. The CDR3 loop spans 14 amino acids. The J segment lost 9 bases and the V segment lost 6 bases, leaving 9 bases of the junction unmatched. Sequenced material: blood. The gene calls are TRBV12-3 or TRBV12-4 and TRBJ1-5; the match to TRBD1 covers 9 bases. This receptor was identified in a woman in her twenties or thirties with Graves' hyperthyroidism. The CDR3 loop reads CASSLDRGDRPQHF. The CDR3 DNA is TGTGCCAGCAGCCTCGACAGGGGGGATCGGCCCCAGCATTTT.